The rows below give T cell receptor beta chains drawn from one sample of a study of cytomegalovirus exposure and HLA in healthy donors. Method: immunoSEQ multiplex PCR; TCRdb's copy keeps in-frame clones and lacks some. The sample records 150,000 to 200,000 clones, 60% to 85% being singletons. The sample consisted of PBMCs. The receptors originated from a man aged 40-55 years in good health and CMV-seronegative. CDR3s include the opening cysteine and the closing phenylalanine or tryptophan. The order of the fields is D gene, J gene, V gene, clone size, CDR3 DNA, CDR3 protein. D genes are given only for firm matches. Clone size is shown for a subset of rows, as once, few, many or a class of expanded clone.

-	TRBJ1-5	TRBV19	-	TGTGCCAGTACCCTGGGGGGTTATAGCAATCAGCCCCAGCATTTT	CASTLGGYSNQPQHF
-	TRBJ2-3	TRBV4-1	-	TGCGCCAGCAGCCCTTCTACGGGGGCAGATACGCAGTATTTT	CASSPSTGADTQYF
-	TRBJ1-3	TRBV4-3	-	TGCGCCAGCAGCCAACAGGGATACTCTGGAAACACCATATATTTT	CASSQQGYSGNTIYF
-	TRBJ1-1	TRBV4-1	-	TGCGCCAGCAGCCAAGATCATAACAGGGTGGGCACTGAAGCTTTCTTT	CASSQDHNRVGTEAFF
TRBD1	TRBJ2-1	TRBV7-2	-	TGTGCCAGCAGCTTAGGGTTGGGGACAGGTAAAGGGTATGAGCAGTTCTTC	CASSLGLGTGKGYEQFF
TRBD2	TRBJ2-1	TRBV30	few	TGTGCCTGGAGTGCCCCGTCGAGGGAGGGCCATGAGCAGTTCTTC	CAWSAPSREGHEQFF
-	TRBJ2-7	TRBV7-2	-	TGTGCCAGCAGCCTGCTGGGCTACCGCTACGAGCAGTACTTC	CASSLLGYRYEQYF
-	TRBJ2-7	TRBV28	-	TGTGCCAGCAACCCCAGGGTACTCTCCTACGAGCAGTACTTC	CASNPRVLSYEQYF
-	TRBJ2-1	TRBV25-1	-	TGTGCCAGCAGTGATCCGAGGGCCCCTCTACATGAGCAGTTCTTC	CASSDPRAPLHEQFF
-	TRBJ2-7	TRBV7-3	-	TGTGCCAGCAGCTTAGTAGGGGACTCCCGCGAGCAGTACTTC	CASSLVGDSREQYF
TRBD1	TRBJ1-5	TRBV18	-	TGTGCCAGCTCACCACCCGGGACAGCTAATCAGCCCCAGCATTTT	CASSPPGTANQPQHF
TRBD2	TRBJ2-2	TRBV29-1	-	TGCAGCGTTGAAGATCAAAAGCGGGAGACCGGGGAGCTGTTTTTT	CSVEDQKRETGELFF
-	TRBJ2-2	TRBV9	-	TGTGCCAGCAGCGTAGTGGCAGGGGGAGGTGAGGGCGACACCGGGGAGCTGTTTTTT	CASSVVAGGGEGDTGELFF
-	TRBJ1-1	TRBV6-5	-	TGTGCCAGCAGTTACGAGGGGACATATGAAGCTTTCTTT	CASSYEGTYEAFF
TRBD1	TRBJ1-1	TRBV15	few	TGTGCCACCAGCCTACGGACAGGGGAAACTGAAGCTTTCTTT	CATSLRTGETEAFF
-	TRBJ2-7	TRBV10-3	once	TGTGCCATCAGTGGGCTGTCGGGCTACGAGCAGTACTTC	CAISGLSGYEQYF
TRBD2	TRBJ2-7	TRBV4-3	-	TGCGCCAGCAGCCAAGATGTACAGCGGGGGCCTTACGAGCAGTACTTC	CASSQDVQRGPYEQYF
-	TRBJ2-3	TRBV6-6	-	TGTGCCAGCAGTTGGGGCGGGGACACAGATACGCAGTATTTT	CASSWGGDTDTQYF
-	TRBJ2-1	TRBV27	few	TGTGCCAGCCATAGAGAACAGGGGAGGAATGAGCAGTTCTTC	CASHREQGRNEQFF
-	TRBJ2-1	TRBV11-2	-	TGTGCCAGCAGCTTAGAAAGCGGGCCCTACAATGAGCAGTTCTTC	CASSLESGPYNEQFF
-	TRBJ1-1	TRBV30	-	TGTGCCTGGAGTAGGCGGGGGCAGGCTGAAGCTTTCTTT	CAWSRRGQAEAFF
-	TRBJ2-1	TRBV5-1	-	TGCGCCAGCAGCGCCTGGACAGCCAATTCCTACAATGAGCAGTTCTTC	CASSAWTANSYNEQFF
TRBD1	TRBJ1-3	TRBV11-3	-	TGTGCCAGCAGCAGACAGGGGGATGGAAACACCATATATTTT	CASSRQGDGNTIYF
-	TRBJ2-7	TRBV18	-	TGTGCCAGCTCACCATTAGGGGGTCCCTACGAGCAGTACTTC	CASSPLGGPYEQYF
-	TRBJ1-5	TRBV6-1	-	TGTGCCAGCAGTGAAAGGGTCAGGGATAGCAATCAGCCCCAGCATTTT	CASSERVRDSNQPQHF
-	TRBJ1-3	TRBV7-2	-	TGTGCCAGCAGCTTAAACTCATACTCTGGAAACACCATATATTTT	CASSLNSYSGNTIYF
-	TRBJ1-1	TRBV13	-	TGTGCCAGCAGCTTCGGGGACTTGGACACTGAAGCTTTCTTT	CASSFGDLDTEAFF
-	TRBJ1-4	TRBV27	-	TGTGCCAGCAGTCCGGATACAGGGACCGACGAAAAACTGTTTTTT	CASSPDTGTDEKLFF
-	TRBJ1-2	TRBV7-2	few	TGTGCCAGCAGGGCCCCAGTGGACTATGGCTACACCTTC	CASRAPVDYGYTF
-	TRBJ2-2	TRBV7-9	-	TGTGCCAGCAGCTTAGCGGCAGGGTCCGGGGAGCTGTTTTTT	CASSLAAGSGELFF
TRBD2	TRBJ2-1	TRBV6-1	-	TGTGCCAGCAGTCCTCGACTAGCGGGAGCAAATGAGCAGTTCTTC	CASSPRLAGANEQFF
TRBD2	TRBJ2-3	TRBV4-3	-	TGCGCCAGCAGCCAAACCAGACTAGCGGGAGGGCCGGGTGATACGCAGTATTTT	CASSQTRLAGGPGDTQYF
-	TRBJ1-1	TRBV4-3	-	TGCGCCAGCAGCCAAGAAAGAGGAAGGAGCACTGAAGCTTTCTTT	CASSQERGRSTEAFF
TRBD2	TRBJ2-3	TRBV6-4	-	TGTGCCAGCGCGCGACTAGCGGGAGCGGTAGATACGCAGTATTTT	CASARLAGAVDTQYF
-	TRBJ1-2	TRBV7-8	-	TGTGCCAGCAGCCCAAAACCTCTGGAGGGTACTAACTATGGCTACACCTTC	CASSPKPLEGTNYGYTF
TRBD1	TRBJ1-2	TRBV5-4	-	TGTGCCAGCAGCTTGAAAGACAAGGGGGCTTGGTATGGCTACACCTTC	CASSLKDKGAWYGYTF
-	TRBJ2-7	TRBV9	once	TGTGCCAGCAGCGTCGACGAATCACTAATTGATGGTGGCGAGCAGTACTTC	CASSVDESLIDGGEQYF